The 20 T cell receptor beta chains given below trace back to one sample, sequenced in a study of cytomegalovirus exposure and HLA in healthy donors. The primer mix had 60 Vbeta and 13 Jbeta primers. This table comes from immunoSEQ multiplex PCR, and its TCRdb copy is limited to in-frame clones, with some not included. The table records about 130,000 clones, 70% to 90% of them present only once. Sequences were obtained from PBMCs. The source is a woman aged 40-49 years in good health and CMV-seropositive.

This chain connects TRBV5-5 to TRBJ2-5; D possibly corresponds to TRBD1 (5 bases). Germline CDR1 reads SGHKS; CDR2 reads YYEKEE (reference sequence). Trimming removed 7 bases from V and 4 bases from J, with 14 bases in between. The CDR3 consists of 13 residues. CDR3 amino acids: CASWAQGAETQYF. The CDR3 DNA sequence: TGTGCCAGCTGGGCCCAAGGGGCAGAGACCCAGTACTTC.

This chain connects TRBV9 to TRBJ2-3, with D maybe TRBD2 (6 bases). Trimming shortened V by 0 bases and J by 2 bases, and 7 bases separated the two germline ends. Germline values: CDR1 SGDLS, CDR2 YYNGEE. This CDR3 is 14 amino acids long. The DNA for the CDR3 is TGTGCCAGCAGCGTAGGGACTAACACAGATACGCAGTATTTT. As protein: CASSVGTNTDTQYF.

This sequence joins TRBV7-9 and TRBJ2-1, with D unresolved. The CDR3 loop spans 16 amino acids. Germline-derived CDR1 and CDR2 are SEHNR and FQNEAQ (reference sequence). V lost 2 bases and J lost 0, with 11 bases in between. The CDR3 DNA sequence: TGTGCCAGCAGCTTACTGAGGTCAAGCTCCTACAATGAGCAGTTCTTC. It translates to CASSLLRSSSYNEQFF.

This rearrangement joins TRBV28 to TRBJ2-5; TRBD2 matches 14 bases. This CDR3 region has 15 residues. J lost 5 bases, V lost 5 bases, and 4 bases had no gene match. In germline, CDR1 is MDHEN, CDR2 SYDVKM. Here the CDR3 reads CASSPGLAGVETQYF. CDR3 coding DNA: TGTGCCAGCAGTCCGGGACTAGCGGGAGTCGAGACCCAGTACTTC.

The rearrangement links TRBV25-1 to TRBJ2-3; 8 positions agree with TRBD2. J was trimmed by 0 bases and V by 0 bases; bases with no gene match: 5. CDR3 length: 17 residues. From germline, CDR1 is MGHDK and CDR2 SYGVNS. Here the CDR3 reads CASSEYGASGSTDTQYF. The CDR3 DNA reads as TGTGCCAGCAGTGAATATGGGGCTAGCGGGAGCACAGATACGCAGTATTTT. Filled out from reference TRBV25-1 and TRBJ2-3, the complete variable domain reads EADIYQTPRYLVIGTGKKITLECSQTMGHDKMYWYQQDPGMELHLIHYSYGVNSTEKGDLSSESTVSRIRTEHFPLTLESARPSHTSQYLCASSEYGASGSTDTQYFGPGTRLTVL.

The chain carries TRBV27 and TRBJ2-3, with 10 nucleotides matching TRBD2. The V gene end was trimmed by 6 bases and the J gene end by 5 bases; junction bases not matched to a gene: 11. Germline V gene lookup returns CDR1 MNHEY and CDR2 SMNVEV (reference sequence). This CDR3 is built from 16 residues. The CDR3 region is CASRRTAGGPGDTQYF. The CDR3 DNA follows: TGTGCCAGCAGACGGACAGCGGGAGGGCCGGGAGATACGCAGTATTTT.

The V gene is TRBV6-1, the J gene TRBJ2-7; D remains unclear. The CDR3 length is 14 residues. CDR1 and CDR2 (germline): MNHNS, SASEGT. The V and J ends lost 2 bases and 2 bases respectively, with 10 bases between them. CDR3 loop: CASSEWRSAYEQYF. CDR3 coding DNA: TGTGCCAGCAGTGAATGGCGGTCGGCCTACGAGCAGTACTTC.

The chain has TRBV9 and TRBJ1-2; 7 bases are shared with TRBD1. The CDR3 is made up of 18 amino acids. Germline V gene lookup returns CDR1 SGDLS and CDR2 YYNGEE. With 0 bases clipped from V and 4 bases from J, the junction kept 15 bases outside the gene matches. CDR3 in DNA: TGTGCCAGCAGCGTAGAGGGGACCCCTAGGGGGCGAAGCTATGGCTACACCTTC. Translating gives CASSVEGTPRGRSYGYTF.

The chain recombines TRBV6-5 with TRBJ2-3; 8 bases fit TRBD1. Germline V gene lookup returns CDR1 MNHEY and CDR2 SVGAGI. V shed 7 bases, J shed 3 bases, and the junction held 9 bases outside the gene matches. This CDR3 comprises 15 residues. The CDR3 reads CASNRPGQGTDTQYF. DNA of the CDR3: TGTGCCAGCAACCGACCAGGACAGGGAACAGATACGCAGTATTTT.

This chain uses TRBV15 with TRBJ2-1; possibly TRBD2 for D (5 bases). The CDR3 extends over 14 amino acids. V dropped 5 bases and J dropped 0 bases, with 8 bases sitting between them. CDR1 is LNHNV and CDR2 is YYDKDF in the germline V gene (reference sequence). The CDR3 DNA reads TGTGCCACCAGCCCCGGGAACTCCTACAATGAGCAGTTCTTC. It encodes CATSPGNSYNEQFF.

The chain recombines TRBV28 with TRBJ2-7, with D possibly matching TRBD1 (6 bases). The V gene's germline CDR1 is MDHEN and CDR2 SYDVKM. Trimming removed 7 bases at V and 2 bases at J, with 18 bases between. The length of the CDR3 is 15 residues. CDR3: CASTNNRAVTYEQYF. In DNA form, the CDR3 reads TGTGCCAGCACTAACAACAGGGCTGTGACCTACGAGCAGTACTTC.

V is TRBV28 and J is TRBJ1-5; the match to TRBD1 covers 7 bases. V shed 7 bases, J shed 5 bases, and the junction held 8 bases outside the gene matches. The germline V gene encodes CDR1 MDHEN and CDR2 SYDVKM. The CDR3 totals 14 residues. CDR3 nucleotide sequence: TGTGCCAGCAAGCTAGGGGGCCTTCATCAGCCCCAGCATTTT. Its translation is CASKLGGLHQPQHF. Looking up the rest from reference TRBV28 and TRBJ1-5 gives the full variable domain: DVKVTQSSRYLVKRTGEKVFLECVQDMDHENMFWYRQDPGLGLRLIYFSYDVKMKEKGDIPEGYSVSREKKERFSLILESASTNQTSMYLCASKLGGLHQPQHFGDGTRLSIL.

The V and J genes are TRBV5-4 and TRBJ1-2; tentative D call: TRBD1 (6 bases). This CDR3 has 14 residues. Germline V gives CDR1 SGHNT, CDR2 YYREEE (reference sequence). V dropped 0 bases and J dropped 4 bases, with 10 bases sitting between them. CDR3: CASSLEAGAYGYTF. The CDR3 DNA is TGTGCCAGCAGCTTGGAGGCAGGGGCCTATGGCTACACCTTC. The full variable domain, its missing parts supplied by reference TRBV5-4 and TRBJ1-2, is ETGVTQSPTHLIKTRGQQVTLRCSSQSGHNTVSWYQQALGQGPQFIFQYYREEENGRGNFPPRFSGLQFPNYSSELNVNALELDDSALYLCASSLEAGAYGYTFGSGTRLTVV.

There are a few counts of this clone. The chain is built from TRBV14 and TRBJ2-7, with a weak D call TRBD1 (6 bases). The V gene lost 1 base and the J gene lost 3 bases, with 13 bases spanning the gap. The CDR3 has 15 residues. CDR1 is SGHDN, CDR2 FVKESK, per germline. The CDR3 here is CASSQVAGVVYEQYF. The CDR3 DNA reads as TGTGCCAGCAGCCAAGTGGCAGGGGTGGTCTACGAGCAGTACTTC.

The J gene is TRBJ2-7, the V gene TRBV28; D may be TRBD2 (6 bases). CDR1 MDHEN and CDR2 SYDVKM come from the germline V gene. With 3 bases removed from V and 3 bases from J, the gap between germline ends came to 12 bases. The CDR3 has 14 amino acids. The CDR3 is CASSLAGPNYEQYF. The DNA of the CDR3 is TGTGCCAGCAGTTTGGCGGGACCGAACTACGAGCAGTACTTC.

The chain recombines TRBV10-3 with TRBJ2-7; a possible D gene is TRBD1 (6 bases). The germline CDR1 and CDR2 sequences are ENHRY and SYGVKD. The ends were cut back, 10 bases at V and 1 base at J, with 8 bases in the middle. The CDR3 is 11 residues long. CDR3 sequence (DNA): TGTGCCAACGGACAGTCCTACGAGCAGTACTTC. Its translation is CANGQSYEQYF.

The genes are TRBV19 and TRBJ2-7, with 10 bases fitting TRBD2. Germline V gene data show CDR1 as LNHDA and CDR2 as SQIVND (reference sequence). V was pared by 3 bases and J by 7 bases, with 6 bases of the junction left unmatched. The CDR3 covers 14 residues. The CDR3 nucleotides read TGTGCCAGTAGTATCCCCGGACTAGCGGAAGAGCAGTACTTC. Translated: CASSIPGLAEEQYF.

The V and J genes are TRBV11-2 and TRBJ2-5; 9 bases map to TRBD2. CDR1 SGHAT and CDR2 FQNNGV come from the germline V gene. The J segment lost 2 bases and the V segment lost 1 base, leaving 5 bases of the junction unmatched. The CDR3 has 16 residues. CDR3 nucleotide sequence: TGTGCCAGCAGCTTAGGGGCTAGCGGGGTTCAAGAGACCCAGTACTTC. Its translation is CASSLGASGVQETQYF.

This chain uses TRBV18 with TRBJ1-5, with TRBD1 matching 9 bases. The trim removed 0 bases at V and 7 bases at J, leaving 4 bases unmatched. The CDR3 contains 15 residues. Germline CDR1 KGHSH, CDR2 LQKENI. CDR3 nucleotide sequence: TGTGCCAGCTCACCACCTACAGGGGGCTTGCAGCCCCAGCATTTT. It translates to CASSPPTGGLQPQHF.

The chain is built from TRBV28 and TRBJ2-1; unclear D gene. The length of the CDR3 is 12 residues. The germline V gene has CDR1 MDHEN and CDR2 SYDVKM. Trimming stripped 6 bases from V and 7 bases from J, with 10 bases between. The CDR3 sequence: CASRLTPNEQFF. CDR3 coding DNA: TGTGCCAGCAGACTGACTCCAAATGAGCAGTTCTTC. The complete variable domain, with remaining parts taken from reference TRBV28 and TRBJ2-1, reads DVKVTQSSRYLVKRTGEKVFLECVQDMDHENMFWYRQDPGLGLRLIYFSYDVKMKEKGDIPEGYSVSREKKERFSLILESASTNQTSMYLCASRLTPNEQFFGPGTRLTVL.